The entry that follows covers one TCR beta chain sequence. As yet, its antigen is unknown. The data derive from a study of T cell repertoires in ileal Crohn's disease. On the study more broadly: Approximately 32% were active smokers at surgery; median disease duration was 7.9 years. Surgery for a complication: stricturing in about 61%, penetrating in approximately 40%.

V lost 10 bases and J lost 0, with 13 bases in between. Germline CDR1 and CDR2: LNHDA and SQIVND (reference sequence). The CDR3 contains 13 residues. Profiling relied on immunoSEQ multiplex PCR, and the TCRdb table lists in-frame clones only, not all of them. The sample carries nearly 7,000 clones, more than 60% recorded once. Study-wide results and caveats: Clonal expansions were more frequent in active smokers than non-smokers at surgery.

Sequencing input: ileal tissue. The chain uses TRBV19 and TRBJ2-7; maybe TRBD1 (6 bases). The sequence came from an adult with Crohn's disease. CDR3 sequence reads: CATRGGSSYEQYF. The CDR3 nucleotides are TGTGCCACTCGAGGGGGTTCCTCCTACGAGCAGTACTTC.